Below are 22 T cell receptor beta chains sequenced from a single sample in a study of T cells in localized non-small cell lung cancer. Measured with immunoSEQ multiplex PCR; TCRdb has only the in-frame clones, and not every one. Of approximately 26,000 clones in the sample, approximately 90% are singletons; the top ten hold approximately 3.9%. The starting material was peripheral blood, obtained before any cancer treatment. These receptors were taken from a female donor older than 55 with stage II squamous cell lung carcinoma.

V gene TRBV9 combines with J gene TRBJ1-3, with D hard to call. V was cut by 3 bases and J by 2 bases, with 12 bases left in between. The length of the CDR3 is 15 residues. Germline loops: CDR1 SGDLS, CDR2 YYNGEE. The CDR3 DNA reads as TGTGCCAGCAGCGCCGCCCCTAATCCTGGAAACACCATATATTTT. It is translated as CASSAAPNPGNTIYF.

V and J are TRBV5-3 and TRBJ2-7, with 15 nucleotides matching TRBD2. TRBV5-3 is given ORF status, its function remaining uncertain. The V segment lost 2 bases and the J segment 7 bases; nucleotides outside the gene matches: 7. CDR3 length: 16 residues. CDR3 nucleotides: TGTGCCAGAAGCTTCGGGACTAGCGGGAGGCCCCCGGAGCAGTACTTC. Its translation: CARSFGTSGRPPEQYF.

This chain connects TRBV10-2 to TRBJ1-5; 7 bases line up with TRBD1. Per the germline V gene, CDR1 is WSHSY and CDR2 is SAAADI. The CDR3 sequence is 14 residues long. Trimming removed 6 bases from V and 4 bases from J; junction bases left unmatched: 6. The CDR3 DNA sequence: TGCGCCAGCAGAACAGGGGCAGGGAATCAGCCCCAGCATTTT. It translates to CASRTGAGNQPQHF.

V is TRBV18 and J is TRBJ2-5; 7 nucleotides match TRBD1. Germline V gene data show CDR1 as KGHSH and CDR2 as LQKENI. The CDR3 has 15 residues. The junction had 10 bases not matched to a gene; V was cut back by 6 bases and J by 3 bases. CDR3 loop: CASSNPGTEEETQYF. The CDR3 nucleotides read TGTGCCAGCTCCAACCCCGGGACAGAAGAAGAGACCCAGTACTTC.

V usage is TRBV10-3 and J usage is TRBJ1-3; 8 nucleotides line up with TRBD1. V lost 7 bases, J lost 0 bases, and 11 bases stayed unmatched. This CDR3 has 17 residues. Germline values: CDR1 ENHRY, CDR2 SYGVKD. The CDR3 sequence is CAITRAQQGASGNTIYF. The CDR3 DNA reads TGTGCCATCACTCGGGCACAGCAGGGGGCCTCTGGAAACACCATATATTTT.

The chain couples TRBV18 to TRBJ1-2; possibly TRBD1 for D (5 bases). V dropped 1 base and J dropped 3 bases, with 12 bases sitting between them. Germline values: CDR1 KGHSH, CDR2 LQKENI. This CDR3 spans 15 amino acids. The CDR3 nucleotides read TGTGCCAGCTCACCACAGGGGACGGGGGACTATGGCTACACCTTC. It yields the protein CASSPQGTGDYGYTF.

V gene TRBV11-2 combines with J gene TRBJ1-4, with D possibly TRBD1 on 5 matching bases. This CDR3 has 13 amino acids. V was shortened by 4 bases and J by 4 bases, with 7 bases between the two germline ends. Germline V gene data show CDR1 as SGHAT and CDR2 as FQNNGV. CDR3 nucleotides: TGTGCCAGCAGCTGGGGGAGTAATGAAAAACTGTTTTTT. Translation: CASSWGSNEKLFF.

The chain links TRBV5-1 to TRBJ2-1; 11 bases are a match to TRBD2. This CDR3 is 15 amino acids long. Per the germline V gene, CDR1 is SGHRS and CDR2 is YFSETQ. The V gene end was trimmed by 3 bases and the J gene end by 4 bases; junction bases not matched to a gene: 3. The CDR3 bases are TGCGCCAGCAGCTCGGGACTAGCGGTTTACAATGAGCAGTTCTTC. This translates into CASSSGLAVYNEQFF.

The chain recombines TRBV7-9 with TRBJ1-3; no reliable D call. Per germline, CDR1 SEHNR and CDR2 FQNEAQ (reference sequence). V was pared by 1 base and J by 5 bases, with 0 bases between. CDR3 size: 11 residues. The CDR3 spells CASSLGNTIYF. DNA of the CDR3: TGTGCCAGCAGCTTAGGAAACACCATATATTTT.

The genes are TRBV30 and TRBJ1-2; D remains unclear. Germline V CDR1 and CDR2: GTSNPN, SVGIG (reference sequence). Trimming pared 4 bases from V and 3 bases from J, leaving 9 bases between. This CDR3 is 12 amino acids long. The CDR3 DNA reads TGTGCCTGGAAAGGCATCTACTATGGCTACACCTTC. This sequence encodes CAWKGIYYGYTF.

The rearrangement joins TRBV19 to TRBJ1-2, with D perhaps matching TRBD1 (6 bases). Germline CDR1 reads LNHDA; CDR2 reads SQIVND (reference sequence). CDR3 size: 14 residues. Trimming removed 3 bases at V and 8 bases at J, with 16 bases between. CDR3 sequence (DNA): TGTGCCAGTAGTATCTATCGACAGGCGTGGGGCTACACCTTC. Translation gives CASSIYRQAWGYTF.

CDR3 loop: CASSSGTGLSNEKLFF. CDR3 DNA: TGTGCCAGCAGCTCAGGGACAGGCCTTTCTAATGAAAAACTGTTTTTT. The chain has TRBV5-6 and TRBJ1-4; the match to TRBD1 covers 8 bases. V lost 3 bases and J lost 3; bases outside the gene matches: 7. CDR1 SGHDT and CDR2 YYEEEE come from the germline V gene. The CDR3 sequence is 16 residues long.

This sequence joins TRBV30 and TRBJ2-3; no clear D gene. The ends were cut back, 4 bases at V and 6 bases at J, with 8 bases in the middle. This CDR3 comprises 11 residues. Germline V gives CDR1 GTSNPN, CDR2 SVGIG (reference sequence). The CDR3 region is CAWTTGDTQYF. The DNA for the CDR3 is TGTGCCTGGACCACCGGGGATACGCAGTATTTT.

This clone was observed a single time. V gene TRBV6-5 combines with J gene TRBJ2-7; 7 nucleotides line up with TRBD1. The J segment lost 9 bases and the V segment lost 6 bases, leaving 8 bases of the junction unmatched. This CDR3 has 12 amino acids. Germline CDR1 reads MNHEY; CDR2 reads SVGAGI. DNA of the CDR3: TGTGCCAGCAGAAGACAGGGTTATAGGCAGTACTTC. It specifies CASRRQGYRQYF.

This clone has only a few counts. The V and J genes are TRBV19 and TRBJ1-1; D uncertain. V lost 8 bases and J lost 7, with 8 bases in between. CDR1 is LNHDA and CDR2 is SQIVND in the germline V gene (reference sequence). The CDR3 covers 10 residues. DNA of the CDR3: TGTGCCAGTCTCCAGCGTGAAGCTTTCTTT. This translates into CASLQREAFF.

The chain joins TRBV19 to TRBJ1-6; 7 bases line up with TRBD1. Germline CDR1 reads LNHDA; CDR2 reads SQIVND (reference sequence). The CDR3 contains 14 residues. Unmatched junction bases numbered 4, after V lost 5 bases and J lost 6 bases. The CDR3, as DNA: TGTGCCAGTAGTTCCGACAGGGTTAATTCACCCCTCCACTTT. It encodes CASSSDRVNSPLHF.

This sequence joins TRBV7-9 and TRBJ1-2, with D unclear. Germline CDR1 SEHNR, CDR2 FQNEAQ (reference sequence). The CDR3 spans 14 residues. Trimming stripped 8 bases from V and 0 bases from J, with 13 bases between. CDR3 protein: CASSYPQPNYGYTF. Written as DNA, the CDR3 is TGTGCCAGCTCTTACCCACAGCCTAACTATGGCTACACCTTC. The entire variable domain, with the rest obtained from reference TRBV7-9 and TRBJ1-2, is as follows: DTGVSQNPRHKITKRGQNVTFRCDPISEHNRLYWYRQTLGQGPEFLTYFQNEAQLEKSRLLSDRFSAERPKGSFSTLEIQRTEQGDSAMYLCASSYPQPNYGYTFGSGTRLTVV.

The chain uses TRBV5-1 and TRBJ2-5; D ambiguous. The CDR3 is 11 amino acids. Germline CDR1 and CDR2: SGHRS and YFSETQ. Trimming shortened V by 2 bases and J by 1 base, and 0 bases separated the two germline ends. The CDR3 bases are TGCGCCAGCAGCTTCCAAGAGACCCAGTACTTC. This sequence encodes CASSFQETQYF.

The chain carries TRBV10-1 and TRBJ1-1; 9 bases are a match to TRBD1. Per germline, CDR1 WNHNN and CDR2 SYGVQD (reference sequence). Germline trimming cut 6 bases from V and 5 bases from J; bases unmatched to any gene: 10. The CDR3 is 15 residues long. CDR3 nucleotide sequence: TGCGCCAGCAGCCTCGGGGACAGGGCTGGAACTGAAGCTTTCTTT. Translation: CASSLGDRAGTEAFF.

The chain joins TRBV18 to TRBJ2-1; 9 bases are a match to TRBD2. The length of the CDR3 is 12 residues. Germline V gives CDR1 KGHSH, CDR2 LQKENI. With V trimmed by 3 bases and J by 14 bases, 5 bases remained unmatched. The CDR3 DNA sequence: TGTGCCAGCTCACCGGGACTAGCTGATAAGTTCTTC. Protein sequence: CASSPGLADKFF. Based on the CDR3 plus reference TRBV18 and TRBJ2-1, the full variable domain is NAGVMQNPRHLVRRRGQEARLRCSPMKGHSHVYWYRQLPEEGLKFMVYLQKENIIDESGMPKERFSAEFPKEGPSILRIQQVVRGDSAAYFCASSPGLADKFFGPGTRLTVL.

The genes are TRBV11-2 and TRBJ1-4, with a possible D match to TRBD1 (5 bases). Germline V gene lookup returns CDR1 SGHAT and CDR2 FQNNGV. CDR3 size: 12 residues. V was pared by 6 bases and J by 6 bases, with 8 bases between. The CDR3 DNA follows: TGTGCCAGCAGTGGGGACCATGAAAAACTGTTTTTT. Residues: CASSGDHEKLFF.

The rearrangement joins TRBV9 to TRBJ1-2; D is ambiguous. V shed 0 bases and J shed 4 bases, with 7 bases lying between them. The CDR3 is 13 amino acids. Germline V gene sequence: CDR1 SGDLS, CDR2 YYNGEE. CDR3 coding DNA: TGTGCCAGCAGCGTAGATGATCGCTATGGCTACACCTTC. As protein: CASSVDDRYGYTF.